What follows are 23 T cell receptor beta chains derived from one specimen sequenced in a study of blood T cell repertoires in COVID-19. The method was immunoSEQ multiplex PCR; TCRdb's version includes in-frame clones alone and lacks a portion of them. The sample includes about 240,000 clones, about 88% of them seen just once. The sequenced sample consisted of peripheral blood. The receptors stem from a woman in her sixties or seventies with active or convalescent COVID-19.

This clone turned up a few times. V usage is TRBV3-1 (or the pseudogene TRBV3-2) and J usage is TRBJ2-5, with TRBD2 identical over 9 bases. J lost 4 bases, V lost 1 base, and 7 bases had no gene match. Germline CDR1 and CDR2: LGHDT and YNNKEL (reference sequence). This CDR3 contains 16 residues. The DNA for the CDR3 is TGTGCCAGCAGCCAAGTAGGCGGGGGGGCGGGAGAGACCCAGTACTTC. Protein product: CASSQVGGGAGETQYF.

This chain uses TRBV12-3 or TRBV12-4 with TRBJ1-1; the D is unclear. The CDR3 extends over 11 amino acids. Trimming took 8 bases from V and 7 from J, leaving 11 bases between them. CDR3 in DNA: TGTGCCAGCGGCATTGGCGGTGAAGCTTTCTTT. Protein sequence: CASGIGGEAFF.

This clone was counted between two and nine times. The rearrangement uses TRBV5-4 and TRBJ1-6; a weak D match, TRBD1 (5 bases). The germline gives CDR1 SGHNT, CDR2 YYREEE (reference sequence). This CDR3 has 14 amino acids. The V gene lost 4 bases and the J gene lost 9 bases, with 14 bases spanning the gap. The CDR3 spells CASSRPQGASPLHF. In DNA form, the CDR3 reads TGTGCCAGCAGCCGTCCTCAAGGGGCTTCACCCCTCCACTTT.

The rearrangement links TRBV5-1 to TRBJ2-2; D perhaps matches TRBD1 (6 bases). From germline, CDR1 is SGHRS and CDR2 YFSETQ. V was trimmed by 5 bases and J by 6 bases, leaving 17 bases between them. This CDR3 spans 15 amino acids. Here the CDR3 DNA reads TGCGCCAGCAGGGTTACGGCGGCAGGGGCCGGGGAGCTGTTTTTT. Its translation is CASRVTAAGAGELFF.

J is TRBJ2-6 and V is TRBV9; 7 bases fit TRBD1. The CDR3 length is 22 residues. Per germline, CDR1 SGDLS and CDR2 YYNGEE. V was clipped by 3 bases and J by 4 bases; unmatched bases: 25. The CDR3 loop is CASSGSPPRFWDSLLGANVLTF. Here the CDR3 DNA reads TGTGCCAGCAGCGGTAGTCCACCTCGGTTTTGGGACAGCCTCCTCGGGGCCAACGTCCTGACTTTC.

The V and J genes are TRBV7-2 and TRBJ2-5, with D perhaps matching TRBD2 (6 bases). The germline gives CDR1 SGHTA, CDR2 FQGNSA. The CDR3 runs to 13 residues. With 5 bases removed from V and 5 bases from J, the gap between germline ends came to 12 bases. The CDR3, as DNA: TGTGCCAGCAGCGCTAGCGCCCGGGAGACCCAGTACTTC. Its translation: CASSASARETQYF.

The V and J genes are TRBV3-1 (or the pseudogene TRBV3-2) and TRBJ1-1; D gene uncertain. Trimming stripped 5 bases from V and 8 bases from J, with 15 bases between. CDR3 length: 13 amino acids. Germline V lookup: CDR1 LGHDT, CDR2 YNNKEL (reference sequence). The DNA of the CDR3 is TGTGCCAGCAGCTCTGGACTGCCGGGGGAAGCTTTCTTT. Translating it yields CASSSGLPGEAFF.

The V call is TRBV6-1, the J call TRBJ1-5; D not resolved. V lost 3 bases and J 1 base, leaving 7 bases between the germline ends. Germline-derived CDR1 and CDR2 are MNHNS and SASEGT. The CDR3 loop spans 14 amino acids. The CDR3: CASSEILSNQPQHF. Here the CDR3 DNA reads TGTGCCAGCAGTGAGATACTGAGCAATCAGCCCCAGCATTTT.

The V call is TRBV25-1, the J call TRBJ1-2, with D unresolved. V lost 3 bases, J lost 0 bases, and 14 bases lay in between. The germline gives CDR1 MGHDK, CDR2 SYGVNS. The CDR3 runs to 16 residues. The CDR3 here is CASSESGFTANYGYTF. The CDR3 region has the DNA TGTGCCAGCAGTGAGTCAGGATTTACAGCTAACTATGGCTACACCTTC.

V gene TRBV5-5 combines with J gene TRBJ1-3; D remains ambiguous. The V end lost 4 bases, the J end lost 0 bases, and 11 bases lay between the germline ends. In germline, CDR1 is SGHKS, CDR2 YYEKEE (reference sequence). The CDR3 sequence is 15 residues long. The CDR3 DNA is TGTGCCAGCAGCCCCGAACAGCACTCTGGAAACACCATATATTTT. It codes for CASSPEQHSGNTIYF.

The chain uses TRBV7-9 and TRBJ2-3, with a tentative D call TRBD1 (6 bases). With 0 bases removed from V and 1 base from J, the gap between germline ends came to 11 bases. Germline CDR1 and CDR2: SEHNR and FQNEAQ (reference sequence). This CDR3 spans 16 amino acids. CDR3 in DNA: TGTGCCAGCAGCTTAGCCCAGGGGAAAGGCACAGATACGCAGTATTTT. This encodes CASSLAQGKGTDTQYF.

The rearrangement uses TRBV12-5 and TRBJ1-2; tentative D call: TRBD1 (6 bases). V was clipped by 1 base and J by 2 bases, with 8 bases between them. Germline loops: CDR1 LGHNT, CDR2 FRNRAP. This CDR3 spans 14 amino acids. The CDR3 sequence is CASGLGQANYGYTF. The DNA of the CDR3 is TGTGCTAGTGGTTTGGGACAGGCAAACTATGGCTACACCTTC.

The chain is built from TRBV9 and TRBJ1-2; 7 nucleotides align to TRBD1. The CDR3 consists of 14 residues. The trim removed 4 bases at V and 7 bases at J, leaving 10 bases unmatched. Germline V lookup: CDR1 SGDLS, CDR2 YYNGEE. The chain's CDR3 is CASSHRTGDGGYTF. In DNA form, the CDR3 reads TGTGCCAGCAGCCATCGGACAGGTGATGGTGGCTACACCTTC.

V is TRBV25-1 and J is TRBJ2-3, with TRBD1 as a possible D gene (8 bases). The germline V gene encodes CDR1 MGHDK and CDR2 SYGVNS. The CDR3 covers 15 residues. V was pared by 5 bases and J by 2 bases, with 14 bases between. The CDR3: CASSYTGGATDTQYF. In DNA, the CDR3 is TGTGCCAGCAGTTATACAGGGGGGGCCACAGATACGCAGTATTTT.

The gene calls are TRBV15 and TRBJ2-7; D gene ambiguous. In germline, CDR1 is LNHNV, CDR2 YYDKDF (reference sequence). V gave up 0 bases and J gave up 0 bases, with 18 bases separating them. This CDR3 region has 18 residues. DNA for the CDR3: TGTGCCACCAGCAGAGATGTTTTCCAGACAAAGGTCTCCTACGAGCAGTACTTC. It encodes CATSRDVFQTKVSYEQYF.

V and J are TRBV6-1 and TRBJ2-7, with a possible D match to TRBD1 (5 bases). CDR1 and CDR2 (germline): MNHNS, SASEGT. The V gene lost 2 bases and the J gene lost 6 bases, with 14 bases spanning the gap. The CDR3 has 14 residues. The CDR3 protein is CASSETGTLGEQYF. DNA for the CDR3: TGTGCCAGCAGTGAAACAGGTACCCTCGGCGAGCAGTACTTC.

The chain has TRBV6-2 or TRBV6-3 and TRBJ2-6; possibly TRBD2 for D (5 bases). This CDR3 has 19 amino acids. The germline V and J ends were trimmed by 2 bases and 0 bases, with 17 bases remaining between them. Germline values: CDR1 MNHEY, CDR2 SVGEGT. The CDR3 region has the DNA TGTGCCAGCAGTTACGGGAGAATGCTTGCCTTCTCTGGGGCCAACGTCCTGACTTTC. Its protein is CASSYGRMLAFSGANVLTF.

This clone was seen a few times. The chain combines TRBV4-2 with TRBJ2-7; possibly TRBD2 for D (6 bases). The CDR3 extends over 13 amino acids. Trimming shortened V by 6 bases and J by 3 bases, and 12 bases separated the two germline ends. Germline values: CDR1 LGHNA, CDR2 YNFKEQ. CDR3 DNA sequence: TGTGCCAGCAGTGCGGGACTCTTCTACGAGCAGTACTTC. Translation gives CASSAGLFYEQYF.

J is TRBJ2-7 and V is TRBV7-9, with D tentatively TRBD2 (6 bases). This CDR3 is 14 amino acids long. Germline loops: CDR1 SEHNR, CDR2 FQNEAQ (reference sequence). V gave up 6 bases and J gave up 2 bases, with 14 bases separating them. This CDR3 is CASSATGRTYEQYF. CDR3 bases: TGTGCCAGCAGTGCTACCGGGAGAACCTACGAGCAGTACTTC.

The chain couples TRBV27 to TRBJ1-5; 10 positions match TRBD1. V shed 10 bases and J 6 bases; nucleotides not matched to a gene: 9. Per the germline V gene, CDR1 is MNHEY and CDR2 is SMNVEV (reference sequence). This CDR3 region has 14 residues. The CDR3 DNA follows: TGTGCCACCAGGGGACAGGGGCGGGGTCAGCCCCAGCATTTT. This encodes CATRGQGRGQPQHF.

In its sample, this clone was seen once. The V call is TRBV11-2, the J call TRBJ1-5; possibly TRBD1 for D (6 bases). CDR1 is SGHAT and CDR2 is FQNNGV in the germline V gene. V lost 3 bases, J lost 5 bases, and 11 bases lay in between. The CDR3 consists of 14 residues. CDR3 loop: CASSFGGPDQPQHF. CDR3 DNA sequence: TGTGCCAGCAGCTTCGGGGGGCCGGATCAGCCCCAGCATTTT.

The J gene is TRBJ2-1, the V gene TRBV24-1, with 8 bases identical to TRBD1. V lost 8 bases to trimming and J lost 1 base; unmatched junction nucleotides: 3. The CDR3 runs to 14 residues. Germline V lookup: CDR1 KGHDR, CDR2 SFDVKD. This CDR3 is CATTQGASYNEQFF. The DNA for the CDR3 is TGTGCCACCACTCAGGGGGCTTCCTACAATGAGCAGTTCTTC.

The J gene is TRBJ1-1, the V gene TRBV19; tentatively, D is TRBD1 (5 bases). V dropped 7 bases and J dropped 4 bases, with 16 bases sitting between them. Germline V CDR1 and CDR2: LNHDA, SQIVND (reference sequence). This CDR3 region has 14 residues. For the CDR3, the DNA is TGTGCCAGTACCCATCGGGAGGGGCCCACTGAAGCTTTCTTT. Protein product: CASTHREGPTEAFF.